Sequencing of this T cell receptor beta chain was carried out in a study of radiotherapy plus CTLA-4 blockade in lung cancer. Study-wide background: Objective response was observed in about 19% of patients, and disease control in around 31%.

Patients with chemo-refractory metastatic non-small-cell lung cancer received focal radiation plus CTLA-4 blockade with ipilimumab. Assay: immunoSEQ multiplex PCR; the TCRdb copy retains only in-frame clones and omits some. This sample has tens of thousands of clones, with more than 60% found just once. This clone showed up just once. Its antigen is still unknown. The CDR3 covers 16 residues. Germline V gene lookup returns CDR1 MNHNY and CDR2 SVGAGI (reference sequence). The V and J ends lost 6 bases and 5 bases respectively, with 23 bases between them. Study-wide findings and caveats: Clones derived from tumor TCRs expanded in blood after radiotherapy plus ipilimumab. Interferon-beta, together with early blood T cell clone dynamics, reportedly best predicted response.

The rearrangement joins TRBV6-6 to TRBJ2-7; tentatively, D is TRBD1 (6 bases). The TCR was taken from a human donor with non-small cell lung cancer who had a complete response to radiotherapy plus ipilimumab. Material: peripheral blood, obtained from a patient treated with radiotherapy plus ipilimumab. The CDR3 here is CASSRTGTQWGDEQYF. In DNA, the CDR3 is TGTGCCAGCAGCCGTACCGGGACACAATGGGGTGACGAGCAGTACTTC.